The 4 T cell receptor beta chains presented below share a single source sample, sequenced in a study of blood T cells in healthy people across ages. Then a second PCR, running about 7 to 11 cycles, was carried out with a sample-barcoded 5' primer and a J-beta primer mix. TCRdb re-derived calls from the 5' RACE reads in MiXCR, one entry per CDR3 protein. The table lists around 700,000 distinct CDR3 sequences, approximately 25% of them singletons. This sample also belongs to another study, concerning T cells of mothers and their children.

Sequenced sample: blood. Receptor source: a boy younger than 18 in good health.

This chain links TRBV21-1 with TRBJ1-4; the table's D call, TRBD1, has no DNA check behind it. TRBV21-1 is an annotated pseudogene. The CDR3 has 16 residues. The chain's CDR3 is CASSTSSGTGYEKLFF. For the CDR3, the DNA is TGTGCCAGCAGCACTTCATCCGGGACAGGGTACGAAAAACTGTTTTTT.

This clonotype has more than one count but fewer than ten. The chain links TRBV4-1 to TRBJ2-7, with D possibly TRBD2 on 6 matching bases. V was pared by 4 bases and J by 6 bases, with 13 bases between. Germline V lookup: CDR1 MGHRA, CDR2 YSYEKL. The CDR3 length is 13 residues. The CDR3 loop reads CASSPVGTSEQYF. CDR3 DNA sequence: TGCGCCAGCAGCCCGGTCGGGACTTCCGAGCAGTACTTC.

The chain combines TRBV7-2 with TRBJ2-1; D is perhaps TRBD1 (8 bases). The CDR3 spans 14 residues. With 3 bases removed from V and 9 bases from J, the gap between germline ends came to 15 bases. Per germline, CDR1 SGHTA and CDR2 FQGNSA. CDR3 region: CASSLRTGGAEQFF. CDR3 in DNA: TGTGCCAGCAGCTTGCGAACAGGGGGGGCTGAGCAGTTCTTC. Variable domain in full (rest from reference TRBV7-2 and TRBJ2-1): GAGVSQSPSNKVTEKGKDVELRCDPISGHTALYWYRQSLGQGLEFLIYFQGNSAPDKSGLPSDRFSAERTGGSVSTLTIQRTQQEDSAVYLCASSLRTGGAEQFFGPGTRLTVL.

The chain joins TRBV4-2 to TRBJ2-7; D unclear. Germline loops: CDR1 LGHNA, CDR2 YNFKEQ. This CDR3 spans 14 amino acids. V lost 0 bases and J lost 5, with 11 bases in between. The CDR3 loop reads CASSQDSSKNEQYF. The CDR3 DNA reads TGTGCCAGCAGCCAAGACTCCTCCAAGAACGAGCAGTACTTC.